This T cell receptor (beta chain) was identified during a study of T cell responses to AZD1222 COVID-19 vaccine. Broader study findings: Donors were mostly white British, more females; clonal diversity possibly underestimated.

Comments on this clone: Its specificity is not known.

Germline V gene sequence: CDR1 SGHRS, CDR2 YFSETQ. The CDR3 length is 15 residues. V shed 0 bases, J shed 4 bases, and the junction held 1 base outside the gene matches. Produced via immunoSEQ multiplex PCR; TCRdb's table is partial and in-frame only. The sample lists around 120,000 clones; about 90% were seen once. The V gene is TRBV5-1, the J gene TRBJ2-2, with 9 bases identical to TRBD2. The sequence was collected from an adult in good health. Sequenced here: peripheral blood, sampled on day 0 of AZD1222 vaccination. CDR3 protein: CASSLGSGGTGELFF. DNA of the CDR3: TGCGCCAGCAGCTTGGGTAGCGGGGGCACCGGGGAGCTGTTTTTT.